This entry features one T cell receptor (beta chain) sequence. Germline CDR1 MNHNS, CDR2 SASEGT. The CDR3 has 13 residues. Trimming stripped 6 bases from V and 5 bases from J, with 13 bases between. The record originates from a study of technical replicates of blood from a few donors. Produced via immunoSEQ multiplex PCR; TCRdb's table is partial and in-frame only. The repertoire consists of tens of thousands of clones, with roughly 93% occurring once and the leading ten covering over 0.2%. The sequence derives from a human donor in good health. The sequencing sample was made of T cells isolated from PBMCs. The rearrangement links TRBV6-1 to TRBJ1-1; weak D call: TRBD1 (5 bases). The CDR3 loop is CASRPQGVTEAFF. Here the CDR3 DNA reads TGTGCCAGCAGACCGCAAGGGGTAACTGAAGCTTTCTTT.